Below, 17 T cell receptor beta chains from the same sample are listed, as sequenced in a study of neurological immune-mediated disorders. TCRdb re-analysed the 5' RACE reads in MiXCR, keeping a single row per CDR3 protein. The table includes tens of thousands of distinct CDR3 sequences, 3.6% detected once. Source material: PBMCs. The receptors come from a man aged 25 to 45 with multiple sclerosis.

The sample holds many counts of this clonotype. The genes are TRBV7-2 and TRBJ1-4; D ambiguous. The CDR3 is made up of 13 amino acids. The V gene lost 3 bases and the J gene lost 5 bases, with 7 bases spanning the gap. Germline V CDR1 and CDR2: SGHTA, FQGNSA. CDR3 nucleotides: TGTGCCAGCAGCTTTACGCCAAATGAAAAACTGTTTTTT. Protein: CASSFTPNEKLFF.

This clonotype was observed at least ten times. V is TRBV6-5 and J is TRBJ2-1; 7 bases agree with TRBD2. In germline, CDR1 is MNHEY, CDR2 SVGAGI. This CDR3 is built from 15 residues. Unmatched junction bases numbered 10, after V lost 6 bases and J lost 5 bases. In nucleotides, the CDR3 is TGTGCCAGCAGCCCCCGAGTAGCGGGTAACAATGAGCAGTTCTTC. Translating it yields CASSPRVAGNNEQFF.

In this sample, this clonotype turned up many times. This chain uses TRBV4-1 with TRBJ2-7; 7 bases agree with TRBD2. Trimming removed 1 base from V and 4 bases from J; junction bases left unmatched: 7. Germline V gene data show CDR1 as MGHRA and CDR2 as YSYEKL. The CDR3 length is 15 residues. Here the CDR3 reads CASSQVGGSVYEQYF. The DNA of the CDR3 is TGCGCCAGCAGCCAAGTGGGGGGGTCGGTATACGAGCAGTACTTC.

This clonotype was observed many times. The genes are TRBV6-6 and TRBJ2-1; TRBD1 or TRBD2 may be the D gene (5 bases each). Trimming left V 8 bases short and J 3 bases short, with 14 bases between. CDR1 is MNHNY, CDR2 SVGAGI, per germline (reference sequence). This CDR3 comprises 14 residues. CDR3 region: CASELDSDYNEQFF. CDR3 sequence (DNA): TGTGCCAGCGAACTAGACAGTGACTACAATGAGCAGTTCTTC.

In this sample, this clonotype turned up many times. The chain couples TRBV7-6 to TRBJ1-1; D is possibly TRBD1 (6 bases). Per germline, CDR1 SGHVS and CDR2 FNYEAQ. The CDR3 runs to 14 residues. Trimming cost V 5 bases and J 4 bases, with 14 bases left between them. CDR3 sequence: CASSPPGARTEAFF. CDR3 DNA sequence: TGTGCCAGCAGCCCCCCAGGGGCCCGCACTGAAGCTTTCTTT.

This clonotype was picked up many times. The chain joins TRBV7-9 to TRBJ2-7, with D tentatively TRBD1 (6 bases). The CDR3 length is 14 residues. In germline, CDR1 is SEHNR, CDR2 FQNEAQ (reference sequence). V lost 1 base and J 5 bases, leaving 12 bases between the germline ends. The CDR3 protein is CASSLDRAINEQYF. The CDR3 DNA reads as TGTGCCAGCAGCTTAGACAGGGCAATCAACGAGCAGTACTTC. Full variable domain (missing parts from reference TRBV7-9 and TRBJ2-7): DTGVSQNPRHKITKRGQNVTFRCDPISEHNRLYWYRQTLGQGPEFLTYFQNEAQLEKSRLLSDRFSAERPKGSFSTLEIQRTEQGDSAMYLCASSLDRAINEQYFGPGTRLTVT.

The chain carries TRBV20-1 and TRBJ2-1, with D perhaps being TRBD1 or TRBD2 (6 bases each). Trimming removed 6 bases at V and 5 bases at J, with 17 bases between. The CDR3 totals 14 residues. The germline gives CDR1 DFQATT, CDR2 SNEGSKA (reference sequence). Here the CDR3 reads CSAPVRGRDNEQFF. CDR3 sequence (DNA): TGCAGTGCGCCGGTCCGGGGGCGAGACAATGAGCAGTTCTTC.

This clonotype was detected many times. The V call is TRBV3-1, the J call TRBJ2-6; no clear D. Trimming removed 7 bases from V and 0 bases from J, with 7 bases in between. This CDR3 region has 14 residues. Germline V CDR1 and CDR2: LGHDT, YNNKEL (reference sequence). The CDR3 loop is CASTLTSGANVLTF. The CDR3 bases are TGTGCCAGCACGCTGACCTCTGGGGCCAACGTCCTGACTTTC.

This clonotype was observed at least ten times. The chain is built from TRBV5-6 and TRBJ1-1; 8 bases align to TRBD1. V dropped 4 bases and J dropped 1; count of bases not matched to a gene: 18. Germline V gene lookup returns CDR1 SGHDT and CDR2 YYEEEE. This CDR3 spans 19 amino acids. CDR3 amino acids: CASSPRTGKGISGNTEAFF. The CDR3 DNA reads TGTGCCAGCAGCCCCCGGACAGGGAAAGGGATTAGCGGGAACACTGAAGCTTTCTTT.

In regard to this clonotype: A single base separates this from a much larger clone, so it may be a read error. This rearrangement joins TRBV27 to TRBJ2-6, with D perhaps TRBD1 (6 bases). The ends were cut back, 7 bases at V and 0 bases at J, with 22 bases in the middle. The germline gives CDR1 MNHEY, CDR2 SMNVEV (reference sequence). CDR3 size: 19 residues. The CDR3 coding sequence is TGTGCCAGCACTCCAATCATGTCAGGGGTTAGCTCTGGGGCCAACGTCCTGACTTTC. It specifies CASTPIMSGVSSGANVLTF.

This clonotype was recorded at least ten times. The chain combines TRBV25-1 with TRBJ1-3; D is unclear. V dropped 9 bases and J dropped 2 bases, with 11 bases sitting between them. Germline loops: CDR1 MGHDK, CDR2 SYGVNS. The CDR3 runs 13 residues. CDR3 residues: CASRSKAGNTIYF. CDR3 DNA sequence: TGTGCCAGTCGATCCAAGGCTGGAAACACCATATATTTT.

This clonotype was picked up many times. This sequence joins TRBV7-9 and TRBJ1-2; the match to TRBD1 covers 10 bases. This CDR3 has 14 residues. V gave up 4 bases and J gave up 8 bases; unmatched junction bases: 7. Per germline, CDR1 SEHNR and CDR2 FQNEAQ (reference sequence). The CDR3 nucleotides read TGTGCCAGCAGCTCAGGGACAGGGGATCTCGGCTACACCTTC. Translated: CASSSGTGDLGYTF.

This clonotype was found many times. This chain connects TRBV20-1 to TRBJ2-7; possibly TRBD2 for D (6 bases). CDR1 and CDR2 (germline): DFQATT, SNEGSKA (reference sequence). The CDR3 loop spans 20 amino acids. The V gene lost 0 bases and the J gene lost 3 bases, with 30 bases spanning the gap. CDR3 coding DNA: TGCAGTGCTAGAGATAATGGAGTCGGGGACTCACCGCACCCCTTCTACGAGCAGTACTTC. It encodes CSARDNGVGDSPHPFYEQYF.

Ten or more counts support this clonotype. The V gene is TRBV7-3, the J gene TRBJ2-7; 7 bases are shared with TRBD2. The germline V gene has CDR1 SGHTA and CDR2 FQGTGA. Trimming removed 2 bases from V and 6 bases from J; junction bases left unmatched: 4. The CDR3 is 13 amino acids. The CDR3 protein is CASSLGGGSEQYF. Written as DNA, the CDR3 is TGTGCCAGCAGCTTAGGGGGGGGATCCGAGCAGTACTTC.

This clonotype showed up many times. This rearrangement joins TRBV7-3 to TRBJ2-4; D is perhaps TRBD2 (6 bases). V dropped 6 bases and J dropped 5 bases, with 14 bases sitting between them. The CDR3 is 14 residues long. CDR1 and CDR2 (germline): SGHTA, FQGTGA. The CDR3: CASRSGGSQNIQYF. CDR3 DNA: TGTGCCAGCAGGTCCGGGGGTAGCCAAAACATTCAGTACTTC.

Ten or more counts support this clonotype. The J gene is TRBJ2-7, the V gene TRBV20-1; TRBD1 or TRBD2 may be the D gene (5 bases each). Germline V gene data show CDR1 as DFQATT and CDR2 as SNEGSKA (reference sequence). The CDR3 runs 13 residues. The V end was cut by 6 bases, the J end by 6 bases, with 18 bases between. The CDR3 region is CSAALGESGEQYF. The DNA for the CDR3 is TGCAGTGCCGCTCTGGGGGAGTCAGGCGAGCAGTACTTC.

This clonotype came up many times. V usage is TRBV29-1 and J usage is TRBJ1-2, with TRBD1 as a possible D gene (5 bases). CDR1 is SQVTM and CDR2 is ANQGSEA in the germline V gene. Trimming stripped 4 bases from V and 8 bases from J, with 11 bases between. This CDR3 spans 11 amino acids. CDR3 sequence reads: CSVAQGEGYTF. CDR3 bases: TGCAGCGTTGCTCAGGGTGAAGGCTACACCTTC.